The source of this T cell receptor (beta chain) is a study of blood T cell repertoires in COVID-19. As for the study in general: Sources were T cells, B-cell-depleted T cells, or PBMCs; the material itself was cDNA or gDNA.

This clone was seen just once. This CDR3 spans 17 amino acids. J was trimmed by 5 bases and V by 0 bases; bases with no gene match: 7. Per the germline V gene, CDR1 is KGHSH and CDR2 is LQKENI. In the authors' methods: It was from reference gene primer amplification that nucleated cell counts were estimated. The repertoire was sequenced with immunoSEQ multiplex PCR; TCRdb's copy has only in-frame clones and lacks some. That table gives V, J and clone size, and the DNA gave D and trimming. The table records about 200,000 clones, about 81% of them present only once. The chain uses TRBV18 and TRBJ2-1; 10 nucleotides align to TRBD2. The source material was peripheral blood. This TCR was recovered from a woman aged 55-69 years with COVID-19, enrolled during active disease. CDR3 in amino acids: CASSPPLAGVLHNEQFF. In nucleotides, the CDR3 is TGTGCCAGCTCACCACCTCTAGCGGGAGTACTCCACAATGAGCAGTTCTTC.